Below, 20 T cell receptor beta chains from the same sample are listed, as sequenced in a study of shared clonotypes between healthy human individuals. The table came from immunoSEQ multiplex PCR; TCRdb's copy has only in-frame clones and leaves some out. The data contain about half a million clones, about 74% of them singletons. Sequenced sample: PBMCs. The receptor source for this set is a woman in her thirties or forties in good health. Some clones in this sample may be carry-over from other donors' samples.

Concerning this clone: Other DNA sequences within the sample encode an identical CDR3. This chain uses TRBV4-2 with TRBJ2-1; no clear D gene. The CDR3 covers 17 residues. Deletions cut 0 bases from V and 0 bases from J, with 12 bases between. Per the germline V gene, CDR1 is LGHNA and CDR2 is YNFKEQ. The CDR3 is CASSQEPSGSSYNEQFF. The CDR3 region has the DNA TGTGCCAGCAGCCAAGAACCTTCGGGTAGCTCCTACAATGAGCAGTTCTTC.

The chain has TRBV29-1 and TRBJ2-1; possible D gene TRBD1, 5 bases. Trimming left V 4 bases short and J 2 bases short, with 9 bases between. This CDR3 contains 13 residues. The germline V gene encodes CDR1 SQVTM and CDR2 ANQGSEA. The CDR3 DNA sequence: TGCAGCGTTGCACAGGATGCCTACAATGAGCAGTTCTTC. It encodes CSVAQDAYNEQFF.

Comments on this clone: Different DNA sequences within this sample yield the same CDR3. The chain employs TRBV10-1 and TRBJ2-7; TRBD1 agrees at 7 bases. The CDR3 consists of 16 residues. Germline V lookup: CDR1 WNHNN, CDR2 SYGVQD (reference sequence). J was trimmed by 4 bases and V by 4 bases; bases with no gene match: 13. The CDR3, as DNA: TGCGCCAGCAGTGCTCGCGGACAGGCCCTTTCGTACGAGCAGTACTTC. This sequence encodes CASSARGQALSYEQYF.

V and J are TRBV2 and TRBJ2-2; 12 bases are shared with TRBD2. CDR3 length: 16 residues. V lost 10 bases and J lost 3; bases outside the gene matches: 9. CDR1 is SNHLY, CDR2 FYNNEI, per germline. The CDR3 bases are TGTGCCACCTCGGGGCTAGCGGGAGGGTACACCGGGGAGCTGTTTTTT. Protein product: CATSGLAGGYTGELFF.

Comment on this clone: One junction end disagrees with the germline gene, perhaps due to a read error. CDR3: CASNSNTEALF. DNA of the CDR3: TGTGCCAGCAATTCCAACACTGAGGCTCTCTTT. This chain joins TRBV28 and TRBJ1-1; D ambiguous. CDR3 length: 11 residues. Per germline, CDR1 MDHEN and CDR2 SYDVKM.

This clone came up once. The chain joins TRBV19 to TRBJ2-1; 14 nucleotides align to TRBD2. V lost 4 bases and J lost 7; bases outside the gene matches: 6. The length of the CDR3 is 16 residues. Per the germline V gene, CDR1 is LNHDA and CDR2 is SQIVND (reference sequence). CDR3 loop: CASSKGTSGSLNEQFF. The CDR3 nucleotides are TGTGCCAGTAGTAAGGGGACTAGCGGGAGTTTGAATGAGCAGTTCTTC.

The chain combines TRBV18 with TRBJ2-2; TRBD2 matches at 13 bases. This CDR3 contains 17 residues. Trimming removed 0 bases from V and 8 bases from J; junction bases left unmatched: 6. The germline V gene encodes CDR1 KGHSH and CDR2 LQKENI. The CDR3 DNA is TGTGCCAGCTCACCACCGAGGACTAGCGGGAGATTGGGGGAGCTGTTTTTT. It codes for CASSPPRTSGRLGELFF.

The V call is TRBV4-3, the J call TRBJ2-7, with 7 bases lining up with TRBD2. Germline CDR1 and CDR2: LGHNA and YSLEER. V shed 3 bases and J 5 bases; nucleotides not matched to a gene: 10. The CDR3 loop spans 15 amino acids. CDR3 DNA sequence: TGCGCCAGCAGCCAGGGACTACCGATTCTCGACGAGCAGTACTTC. It is translated as CASSQGLPILDEQYF.

The table lists this clone with a count of one. The rearrangement joins TRBV27 to TRBJ1-2, with a possible D match to TRBD1 (6 bases). From germline, CDR1 is MNHEY and CDR2 SMNVEV (reference sequence). Trimming removed 5 bases from V and 4 bases from J, with 17 bases in between. CDR3 length: 15 amino acids. CDR3 residues: CASSAQQGGSYGYTF. CDR3 nucleotides: TGTGCCAGCAGTGCCCAACAGGGCGGGAGCTATGGCTACACCTTC.

This clone was counted once. The V and J genes are TRBV29-1 and TRBJ2-1, with D perhaps TRBD1 (6 bases). Between the trimmed V and J ends, which lost 3 bases and 0 bases, there was a span of 12 bases. The CDR3 is 15 residues long. CDR1 and CDR2 (germline): SQVTM, ANQGSEA. CDR3 DNA: TGCAGCGTTGACGACAGGAGGAGCTCCTACAATGAGCAGTTCTTC. It encodes CSVDDRRSSYNEQFF.

Concerning this clone: A far larger clone differs by one base, so this is likely a read error. The sample carries other DNA sequences with the same CDR3. The genes are TRBV7-2 and TRBJ1-2; D remains unclear. Trimming cost V 5 bases and J 0 bases, with 7 bases left between them. CDR1 and CDR2 (germline): SGHTA, FQGNSA. The CDR3 has 13 amino acids. The CDR3 bases are TGTGCCAGCAGCCTCGGGGCTAACTATGGCTACACCTTC. Its translation: CASSLGANYGYTF.

The J gene is TRBJ1-5, the V gene TRBV2; TRBD1 agrees at 9 bases. CDR3 length equals 14 residues. From germline, CDR1 is SNHLY and CDR2 FYNNEI. Germline trimming cut 3 bases from V and 4 bases from J; bases unmatched to any gene: 1. The CDR3, as DNA: TGTGCCAGCAGTGATGGACAGGGGAATCAGCCCCAGCATTTT. Amino acids: CASSDGQGNQPQHF. Filled out from reference TRBV2 and TRBJ1-5, the complete variable domain reads EPEVTQTPSHQVTQMGQEVILRCVPISNHLYFYWYRQILGQKVEFLVSFYNNEISEKSEIFDDQFSVERPDGSNFTLKIRSTKLEDSAMYFCASSDGQGNQPQHFGDGTRLSIL.

This clone has just a few counts. The chain employs TRBV29-1 and TRBJ2-7; 10 nucleotides align to TRBD1. CDR1 and CDR2 from the germline V gene are SQVTM and ANQGSEA. The CDR3 consists of 13 residues. V lost 5 bases, J lost 2 bases, and 3 bases stayed unmatched. This CDR3 reads CSVRDRGAYEQYF. The CDR3 bases are TGCAGCGTTCGGGACAGGGGAGCCTACGAGCAGTACTTC.

This chain joins TRBV5-1 and TRBJ2-7, with D possibly being TRBD2 (5 bases). CDR1 is SGHRS, CDR2 YFSETQ, per germline. Trimming took off 0 bases at V and 6 bases at J, with 10 bases between the two ends. There are 13 residues in the CDR3. The CDR3 nucleotides read TGCGCCAGCAGCTTGGTGCCCGAGGGCGAGCAGTACTTC. Protein: CASSLVPEGEQYF.

This clone was seen a handful of times. This chain links TRBV7-8 with TRBJ2-7; 8 positions match TRBD2. The CDR3 spans 14 residues. Germline V gene lookup returns CDR1 SGHVS and CDR2 FQNEAQ. V gave up 2 bases and J gave up 3 bases; unmatched junction bases: 3. CDR3 DNA sequence: TGTGCCAGCAGCTTACTTGCGGGAGGCTACGAGCAGTACTTC. Protein: CASSLLAGGYEQYF. The variable domain in full, completed from reference TRBV7-8 and TRBJ2-7, reads GAGVSQSPRYKVAKRGQDVALRCDPISGHVSLFWYQQALGQGPEFLTYFQNEAQLDKSGLPSDRFFAERPEGSVSTLKIQRTQQEDSAVYLCASSLLAGGYEQYFGPGTRLTVT.

V gene TRBV10-2 combines with J gene TRBJ2-5; D might be TRBD1 (5 bases). The CDR3 length is 12 residues. The germline V and J ends were trimmed by 6 bases and 5 bases, with 10 bases remaining between them. Germline CDR1 WSHSY, CDR2 SAAADI. Here the CDR3 DNA reads TGCGCCAGCAGCAGGGTCGAGGAGACCCAGTACTTC. This codes for CASSRVEETQYF.

In regard to this clone: Just one base apart from a much larger clone, this may be a read error. Other DNA sequences in this sample translate to the same CDR3. This chain connects TRBV25-1 to TRBJ1-4; no clear D. CDR3 length: 14 residues. CDR1 MGHDK and CDR2 SYGVNS come from the germline V gene. CDR3 sequence reads: CASSDHNSNEKLFF. The CDR3, as DNA: TGTGCCAGCAGTGATCACAATAGTAATGAAAAGCTGTTTTTT.

The count of this clone is one. In nucleotides, the CDR3 is TGTGCCAGCAGCCTAGGAGGGGCAGGGCAAGAGCAGTACTTC. Translated: CASSLGGAGQEQYF. This chain links TRBV5-4 with TRBJ2-7; weak D call: TRBD2 (6 bases). Looked up from germline, CDR1 is SGHNT and CDR2 is YYREEE (reference sequence). With 4 bases removed from V and 7 bases from J, the gap between germline ends came to 18 bases. The length of the CDR3 is 14 residues.

As regards this clone: Given a far larger clone just one base away, this is likely a sequencing read error. The chain carries TRBV29-1 and TRBJ2-5; D remains ambiguous. V lost 4 bases to trimming and J lost 4 bases, with 1 base between them. The CDR3 sequence is 9 residues long. The V gene's germline CDR1 is SQVTM and CDR2 ANQGSEA. This chain's CDR3 is CSVGETQYF. CDR3 in DNA: TGCAGCGTTGGAGAGACCCAGTACTTC.

V and J are TRBV18 and TRBJ2-4, with D tentatively TRBD1 (6 bases). The CDR3 has 17 residues. The V end lost 0 bases, the J end lost 4 bases, and 16 bases lay between the germline ends. The germline V gene has CDR1 KGHSH and CDR2 LQKENI. CDR3 sequence (DNA): TGTGCCAGCTCACCACCTCTGAGACAGGAAATGAAAAACATTCAGTACTTC. Translated: CASSPPLRQEMKNIQYF.